A single sample is the source of the 21 T cell receptor beta chains below, sequenced in a study of OX40 agonist ivuxolimab in advanced cancers. Libraries were built with the immunoSEQ multiplex PCR assay. TCRdb's version of the immuneACCESS table is confined to in-frame rearrangements and falls short of the full clone set. An unresolved V gene accounts for under half of the shortfall where checked; the remainder is of unknown origin. The sample includes about 70,000 clones, with roughly 85% observed a single time. The ten largest clones add up to 0.5% to 0.6% of the sample. The material sequenced was CD4+ or CD8+ T cells sorted from blood, taken in a trial of the OX40 agonist ivuxolimab. The receptor set was obtained from an adult with an advanced solid tumor such as melanoma, head and neck, liver or kidney cancer.

This chain links TRBV27 with TRBJ2-2, with 8 bases lining up with TRBD1. This CDR3 region has 14 residues. Germline V gene lookup returns CDR1 MNHEY and CDR2 SMNVEV (reference sequence). The J segment lost 4 bases and the V segment lost 6 bases, leaving 4 bases of the junction unmatched. The CDR3 sequence: CASSWDRFTGELFF. In DNA, the CDR3 is TGTGCCAGCAGCTGGGACAGGTTCACCGGGGAGCTGTTTTTT.

DNA of the CDR3: TGCGCCAGCAGCCGGGGTGTTATGAACACTGAAGCTTTCTTT. Translating it yields CASSRGVMNTEAFF. This chain connects TRBV5-1 to TRBJ1-1; D not certain. The CDR3 consists of 14 residues. Between the trimmed V and J ends, which lost 4 bases and 0 bases, there was a span of 10 bases. CDR1 and CDR2 (germline): SGHRS, YFSETQ.

This clone has only a few counts. The genes are TRBV27 and TRBJ1-6; D is unresolved. Trimming left V 0 bases short and J 6 bases short, with 9 bases between. The CDR3 contains 15 residues. CDR1 and CDR2 (germline): MNHEY, SMNVEV (reference sequence). CDR3 DNA sequence: TGTGCCAGCAGTTTATCTCGGCCGGTTAATTCACCCCTCCACTTT. Its protein product is CASSLSRPVNSPLHF.

J is TRBJ1-2 and V is TRBV7-2; 7 bases map to TRBD1. Germline V gene sequence: CDR1 SGHTA, CDR2 FQGNSA. V trimming: 5 bases; J trimming: 8 bases; junction bases outside the gene matches: 8. The CDR3 is 13 residues long. As DNA, the CDR3 is TGTGCCAGCAGCCAACAGGGGACCGGAGGCTACACCTTC. Translation: CASSQQGTGGYTF.

This clone has just a few counts. The chain has TRBV6-8 and TRBJ2-7; D possibly uses TRBD1 or TRBD2 (5 bases each). CDR1 and CDR2 from the germline V gene are MNHGY and SAAAGT. This CDR3 spans 15 amino acids. The V end was cut by 5 bases, the J end by 1 base, with 15 bases between. The CDR3 bases are TGTGCCAGCAGTCGCGACCAGGGAGCTTCCTACGAGCAGTACTTC. Protein: CASSRDQGASYEQYF.

The rearrangement links TRBV5-4 to TRBJ1-1; 8 nucleotides line up with TRBD1. This CDR3 contains 14 residues. Germline CDR1 is SGHNT and CDR2 is YYREEE (reference sequence). J was trimmed by 0 bases and V by 5 bases; bases with no gene match: 3. CDR3 residues: CASRDREVNTEAFF. CDR3 in DNA: TGTGCCAGCAGGGACAGGGAAGTGAACACTGAAGCTTTCTTT.

This clone was counted between two and nine times. The chain uses TRBV29-1 and TRBJ2-1; the match to TRBD2 covers 13 bases. Trimming at V came to 6 bases and at J to 4 bases, leaving 12 bases not matched to a gene. The CDR3 contains 17 residues. CDR1 and CDR2 (germline): SQVTM, ANQGSEA. The chain's CDR3 is CSVGTAWTSGRYNEQFF. In nucleotides, the CDR3 is TGCAGCGTCGGAACGGCTTGGACTAGCGGGAGATACAATGAGCAGTTCTTC.

The table lists this clone with a count of one. The V gene is TRBV5-1, the J gene TRBJ1-4; 9 bases match TRBD1. The CDR3 runs 16 residues. Germline V gives CDR1 SGHRS, CDR2 YFSETQ. Trimming took 4 bases from V and 5 from J; bases not matched to a gene: 9. CDR3 region: CASSGGTGIENEKLFF. CDR3 coding DNA: TGCGCCAGCAGCGGGGGGACAGGGATTGAAAATGAAAAACTGTTTTTT.

This clone appeared a single time. The rearrangement links TRBV6-5 to TRBJ1-5; perhaps TRBD1 as D (5 bases). Germline-derived CDR1 and CDR2 are MNHEY and SVGAGI. V dropped 0 bases and J dropped 7 bases, with 13 bases sitting between them. The CDR3 consists of 15 residues. The CDR3 nucleotides are TGTGCCAGCAGTTACTCGCCAGGGCCCAGGCAGCCCCAGCATTTT. Translating it yields CASSYSPGPRQPQHF.

The chain is built from TRBV18 and TRBJ1-2; no clear D. Trimming took 2 bases from V and 5 from J, leaving 15 bases between them. Germline assignment: CDR1 KGHSH and CDR2 LQKENI. This CDR3 has 15 residues. CDR3 protein: CASSPGKEAPYGYTF. As DNA, the CDR3 is TGTGCCAGCTCACCAGGCAAAGAGGCCCCTTATGGCTACACCTTC.

This chain connects TRBV28 to TRBJ2-5; D tentatively fits TRBD1 or TRBD2 (6 bases each). The V end was cut by 11 bases, the J end by 0 bases, with 22 bases between. This CDR3 is built from 16 residues. CDR1 is MDHEN, CDR2 SYDVKM, per germline. The CDR3 DNA reads TGTGCCTCGACAGTTGGGGGCGCGGGGAACCAAGAGACCCAGTACTTC. Its translation is CASTVGGAGNQETQYF.

This clone was observed a single time. V is TRBV7-8 and J is TRBJ2-5; TRBD2 matches 13 bases. The length of the CDR3 is 16 residues. Germline V gene lookup returns CDR1 SGHVS and CDR2 FQNEAQ. V lost 5 bases, J lost 1 base, and 4 bases stayed unmatched. CDR3 nucleotide sequence: TGTGCCAGCAGCATGCGACTAGCGGGGGGCCAAGAGACCCAGTACTTC. It yields the protein CASSMRLAGGQETQYF. Looking up the rest from reference TRBV7-8 and TRBJ2-5 gives the full variable domain: GAGVSQSPRYKVAKRGQDVALRCDPISGHVSLFWYQQALGQGPEFLTYFQNEAQLDKSGLPSDRFFAERPEGSVSTLKIQRTQQEDSAVYLCASSMRLAGGQETQYFGPGTRLLVL.

The V and J genes are TRBV5-1 and TRBJ2-5; TRBD2 aligns across 13 bases. V lost 3 bases, J lost 9 bases, and 11 bases stayed unmatched. From germline, CDR1 is SGHRS and CDR2 YFSETQ. The CDR3 has 16 residues. The CDR3 reads CASSSRLAGGDSSQYF. In DNA form, the CDR3 reads TGCGCCAGCAGCTCACGACTAGCGGGGGGTGACTCGTCCCAGTACTTC.

The chain employs TRBV7-3 and TRBJ1-2; D unresolved. Trimming took off 0 bases at V and 8 bases at J, with 16 bases between the two ends. The CDR3 loop spans 15 amino acids. Germline lookup yields CDR1 SGHTA and CDR2 FQGTGA. The CDR3 DNA follows: TGTGCCAGCAGCTTAACGCCGGGGTCCCCTATCGGCTACACCTTC. It encodes CASSLTPGSPIGYTF.

This clone came up once. This rearrangement joins TRBV18 to TRBJ1-2, with D possibly TRBD1 on 6 matching bases. Germline lookup yields CDR1 KGHSH and CDR2 LQKENI. This CDR3 is built from 15 residues. V lost 0 bases to trimming and J lost 1 base, with 9 bases between them. CDR3 protein: CASSPPSGVNYGYTF. The CDR3 nucleotides are TGTGCCAGCTCACCACCGTCAGGGGTTAACTATGGCTACACCTTC.

The rearrangement links TRBV27 to TRBJ2-2; D tentatively fits TRBD1 or TRBD2 (5 bases each). V was clipped by 1 base and J by 1 base, with 10 bases between them. Looked up from germline, CDR1 is MNHEY and CDR2 is SMNVEV (reference sequence). This CDR3 region has 16 residues. The chain's CDR3 is CASSLLGTVNTGELFF. CDR3 sequence (DNA): TGTGCCAGCAGTTTATTAGGGACGGTGAACACCGGGGAGCTGTTTTTT.

J is TRBJ2-7 and V is TRBV18, with D tentatively TRBD1 or TRBD2 (5 bases each). The ends were cut back, 3 bases at V and 2 bases at J, with 14 bases in the middle. CDR1 is KGHSH, CDR2 LQKENI, per germline. The CDR3 covers 15 residues. The CDR3 is CASSPGESATYEQYF. In DNA form, the CDR3 reads TGTGCCAGCTCACCGGGGGAAAGCGCTACCTACGAGCAGTACTTC.

The genes are TRBV27 and TRBJ2-5; 10 nucleotides match TRBD2. Germline CDR1 MNHEY, CDR2 SMNVEV (reference sequence). This CDR3 is built from 16 residues. Trimming at V came to 6 bases and at J to 2 bases, leaving 9 bases not matched to a gene. In DNA, the CDR3 is TGTGCCAGCAGACGCCAACTAGCGGGATTTCAAGAGACCCAGTACTTC. Protein product: CASRRQLAGFQETQYF.

This clone was seen just once. The chain employs TRBV4-2 and TRBJ1-6, with 7 bases aligning to TRBD1. The CDR3 extends over 14 amino acids. The V gene's germline CDR1 is LGHNA and CDR2 YNFKEQ. Germline trimming cut 4 bases from V and 5 bases from J; bases unmatched to any gene: 2. The CDR3 coding sequence is TGTGCCAGCAGCCCACAGGGGAATAATTCACCCCTCCACTTT. This encodes CASSPQGNNSPLHF.

This clone was seen more than once but under ten times. The chain couples TRBV5-5 to TRBJ1-4, with unresolved D. The germline V gene has CDR1 SGHKS and CDR2 YYEKEE (reference sequence). Trimming pared 2 bases from V and 6 bases from J, leaving 11 bases between. The CDR3 runs to 14 residues. DNA of the CDR3: TGTGCCAGCAGCTTAATGACGGGTTATGAAAAACTGTTTTTT. Its protein is CASSLMTGYEKLFF. The complete variable domain, with remaining parts taken from reference TRBV5-5 and TRBJ1-4, reads DAGVTQSPTHLIKTRGQQVTLRCSPISGHKSVSWYQQVLGQGPQFIFQYYEKEERGRGNFPDRFSARQFPNYSSELNVNALLLGDSALYLCASSLMTGYEKLFFGSGTQLSVL.

This sequence joins TRBV6-1 and TRBJ1-5; 10 bases agree with TRBD1. With 7 bases clipped from V and 5 bases from J, the junction kept 5 bases outside the gene matches. CDR1 MNHNS and CDR2 SASEGT come from the germline V gene. The CDR3 contains 14 residues. CDR3 residues: CASKAGTGDQPQHF. The CDR3 nucleotides read TGTGCCAGCAAAGCCGGGACAGGGGATCAGCCCCAGCATTTT.